The 14 T cell receptor beta chains below all came from one sample that was sequenced in a study of spatial heterogeneity in lung cancer (dated by TCRdb to 2018 to 2020). Antigen specificity for these receptors is unknown. Summary of the overall study and its limitations: The tumor nonsynonymous mutation count correlated with the number of expanded alpha and beta TCRs within the tumor.

The library was generated by 5' RACE. The reads were generated on a NextSeq 500. TCRdb redid the processing of the public reads, applying fastp at Q25 and MiXCR, and retained in-frame beta chains. CDR3 protein duplicates are merged, each entry listing the most common genes and DNA. The sample has some 10,000 distinct CDR3 sequences on record, about 5.5% of them singletons. Over 10% of the sample is in the top ten clones. Taken with the paper, the label for time point translates to: sample taken at primary tumor resection. This material consisted of lung tumor tissue, taken at surgery. These receptors were collected from a male donor with early-stage non-small cell lung cancer.

In its sample, this clonotype ranks as medium-sized. Since it is a stray read in a library aimed at alpha chains, this beta chain has a size that is not meaningful. The chain joins TRBV9 to TRBJ1-3, with D uncertain. The CDR3 sequence is 14 residues long. Per germline, CDR1 SGDLS and CDR2 YYNGEE. Trimming removed 0 bases from V and 3 bases from J, with 7 bases in between. The CDR3 nucleotides are TGTGCCAGCAGCGTAGGCTCCGGTGGAAACACCATATATTTT. This gives the protein CASSVGSGGNTIYF.

This clonotype has at least ten counts. The size of this beta chain means little, since it is a stray read in a library made for alpha chains. The rearrangement joins TRBV12-3 or TRBV12-4 to TRBJ2-7, with 8 bases matching TRBD1. Germline trimming cut 5 bases from V and 6 bases from J; bases unmatched to any gene: 12. CDR3 size: 15 residues. The CDR3 loop is CASSVSTGVLVEQYF. Written as DNA, the CDR3 is TGTGCCAGCAGTGTCTCGACAGGGGTTCTGGTCGAGCAGTACTTC.

In this sample, this clonotype turned up many times. For a library built for alpha chains, this beta chain is a stray read; little rests on its size. The J gene is TRBJ2-3, the V gene TRBV12-3 or TRBV12-4; TRBD1 or TRBD2 may be the D gene (5 bases each). V was cut by 5 bases and J by 5 bases, with 17 bases left in between. This CDR3 region has 15 residues. This CDR3 reads CASSPQGSREDTQYF. CDR3 in DNA: TGTGCCAGCAGTCCTCAGGGCTCCCGGGAAGATACGCAGTATTTT.

To note about this clonotype: This beta chain is an unintended read in a library built for alpha chains; its size means little. V is TRBV5-1 and J is TRBJ1-1, with D tentatively TRBD1 (6 bases). In germline, CDR1 is SGHRS, CDR2 YFSETQ. Trimming stripped 0 bases from V and 1 base from J, with 7 bases between. This CDR3 spans 14 amino acids. The CDR3: CASSLDRANTEAFF. The CDR3 region has the DNA TGCGCCAGCAGCTTGGACAGGGCGAACACTGAAGCTTTCTTT.

This clonotype was seen just once. As an off-target read in a library built for alpha chains, this beta chain has a frequency of little significance. The chain joins TRBV20-1 to TRBJ2-2; 7 bases are shared with TRBD2. Germline loops: CDR1 DFQATT, CDR2 SNEGSKA (reference sequence). V shed 0 bases and J 5 bases; nucleotides not matched to a gene: 9. CDR3 length: 16 amino acids. The CDR3: CSARDRETSRTGELFF. In DNA form, the CDR3 reads TGCAGTGCTAGAGATCGGGAGACTAGCCGAACCGGGGAGCTGTTTTTT.

This clonotype qualifies as medium-sized. This beta chain is an off-target read within a library intended for alpha chains, so its frequency means little. The chain links TRBV6-6 to TRBJ1-6; 10 bases map to TRBD1. The J segment lost 8 bases and the V segment lost 2 bases, leaving 3 bases of the junction unmatched. The V gene's germline CDR1 is MNHNY and CDR2 SVGAGI (reference sequence). The CDR3 has 15 amino acids. The CDR3 loop is CASSYIGTGDSPLHF. The CDR3 DNA follows: TGTGCCAGCAGTTACATAGGGACAGGGGATTCACCCCTCCACTTT.

This clonotype was detected many times. The size of this beta chain means little, since it is a stray read in a library made for alpha chains. This chain links TRBV6-2 or TRBV6-3 with TRBJ2-1; D call uncertain. Trimming took 2 bases from V and 0 from J, leaving 11 bases between them. The CDR3 covers 16 residues. Germline-derived CDR1 and CDR2 are MNHEY and SVGEGT. CDR3 DNA: TGTGCCAGCAGTTACGTGAGGCCCAGCTCCTACAATGAGCAGTTCTTC. Its protein is CASSYVRPSSYNEQFF.

This clonotype has a count of ten or more. This beta chain is an unintended read in a library built for alpha chains; its size means little. The genes are TRBV4-1 and TRBJ2-1, with D maybe TRBD1 (5 bases). Deletions cut 0 bases from V and 0 bases from J, with 12 bases between. The CDR3 has 17 amino acids. Germline V gene data show CDR1 as MGHRA and CDR2 as YSYEKL. This chain's CDR3 is CASSQDGAAISYNEQFF. The CDR3 DNA is TGCGCCAGCAGCCAAGATGGGGCAGCCATCTCCTACAATGAGCAGTTCTTC.

This clonotype was detected many times. A library prepared for alpha chains yielded this beta chain as an off-target read; its size is of little meaning. The chain is built from TRBV6-2 or TRBV6-3 and TRBJ2-2; 7 bases map to TRBD1. The CDR3 contains 17 residues. The trim removed 5 bases at V and 1 base at J, leaving 10 bases unmatched. Germline V gives CDR1 MNHEY, CDR2 SVGEGT. CDR3 coding DNA: TGTGCCAGCAGTCGGGACAGCCTAGGTCGGAACACCGGGGAGCTGTTTTTT. Amino acid sequence: CASSRDSLGRNTGELFF.

This clonotype has ten or more counts. The size of this beta chain means little, since it is a stray read in a library made for alpha chains. CDR3 loop: CASSLMDRDYSPLHF. The CDR3 DNA reads as TGTGCCAGCAGTTTAATGGACAGAGATTATTCACCCCTCCACTTT. V gene TRBV28 combines with J gene TRBJ1-6, with a possible D match to TRBD1 (6 bases). This CDR3 spans 15 amino acids. V shed 2 bases and J shed 8 bases, with 13 bases lying between them. Looked up from germline, CDR1 is MDHEN and CDR2 is SYDVKM.

By share of the sample, this clonotype is medium-sized. This beta chain appears as a stray read in a library generated for alpha chains; its size is not informative. The chain has TRBV12-3 or TRBV12-4 and TRBJ2-3; 7 bases are shared with TRBD1. The CDR3 is made up of 18 amino acids. V lost 7 bases, J lost 0 bases, and 16 bases stayed unmatched. The CDR3: CASNNRGPIPSSTDTQYF. The CDR3 bases are TGTGCCAGCAATAACAGGGGACCGATTCCCTCTAGCACAGATACGCAGTATTTT.

The table lists this clonotype with a few counts. This beta chain came through as a stray read in a library set up for alpha chains, and its size says little. The V call is TRBV20-1, the J call TRBJ2-3, with 13 bases matching TRBD2. Germline V gene sequence: CDR1 DFQATT, CDR2 SNEGSKA (reference sequence). The CDR3 contains 14 residues. Trimming cost V 6 bases and J 4 bases; bases outside gene matches: 4. CDR3: CSAPLAGGPDTQYF. The CDR3 DNA is TGCAGTGCCCCACTAGCGGGAGGGCCAGATACGCAGTATTTT.

This clonotype was found many times. The library was designed around alpha chains, so this beta chain is a stray read whose abundance carries little weight. The V gene is TRBV28, the J gene TRBJ1-5; unclear D gene. V gave up 3 bases and J gave up 5 bases, with 14 bases separating them. Germline-derived CDR1 and CDR2 are MDHEN and SYDVKM. The CDR3 runs 15 residues. The CDR3 sequence is CASSFVGAVHQPQHF. The CDR3 coding sequence is TGTGCCAGCAGTTTTGTGGGCGCAGTCCATCAGCCCCAGCATTTT.

This clonotype came up a few times. As an off-target read in a library built for alpha chains, this beta chain has a frequency of little significance. The genes are TRBV12-3 or TRBV12-4 and TRBJ2-2; a weak D match, TRBD1 (6 bases). This CDR3 is built from 15 residues. V shed 7 bases and J shed 3 bases, with 15 bases lying between them. The CDR3 reads CASTLDGGYTGELFF. CDR3 DNA sequence: TGTGCCAGCACCCTCGATGGGGGCTACACCGGGGAGCTGTTTTTT.